Only a few counts were recorded for the clone carrying this T cell receptor (beta chain). The antigen remains undetermined. This record comes from a study of cytomegalovirus exposure and HLA in healthy donors. Study-wide results and caveats: In a later analysis, a missense DCLRE1C variant was linked to TCR beta V- and J-gene trimming. Among TCR beta chains of equal frequency, HLA-associated ones were more clonally expanded in a later analysis. CMV antigen specificity of a few CMV-associated chains was confirmed in vitro.

Use of 60 Vbeta and 13 Jbeta primers characterized the PCR. TCRdb's table, derived via immunoSEQ multiplex PCR, lists solely in-frame clones and lacks some. The data contain 90,000 to 150,000 clones, approximately 15% of them singletons. There are 13 residues in the CDR3. V was trimmed by 4 bases and J by 1 base, leaving 8 bases between them. CDR1 is LNHNV, CDR2 YYDKDF, per germline (reference sequence). The specimen sequenced was PBMCs. This chain joins TRBV15 and TRBJ2-7, with TRBD2 as a possible D gene (5 bases). The receptor's source is a woman younger than 35 in good health and CMV-seronegative. The CDR3 sequence is CATSTGLSYEQYF. For the CDR3, the DNA is TGTGCCACCAGCACCGGACTGTCCTACGAGCAGTACTTC.